This T cell receptor (beta chain) was found in a study of breast tumors, draining lymph nodes, adjacent tissues. This clonotype has ten or more counts. From the multiplex PCR reads, TCRdb called clonotypes with MiXCR, one entry per CDR3 protein. The sample holds about 60,000 distinct CDR3 sequences, roughly 50% seen once. Germline V gives CDR1 SGHDT, CDR2 YYEEEE. This CDR3 is 16 amino acids long. Unmatched junction bases numbered 4, after V lost 2 bases and J lost 6 bases. The sequenced sample consisted of breast tumor tissue. The rearrangement joins TRBV5-6 to TRBJ2-2; 13 bases are a match to TRBD2. The receptor's source is a female donor with breast cancer. Some clones in this sample may be carry-over from other donors' samples. In DNA form, the CDR3 reads TGTGCCAGCAGCTTAGGGACTAGCGGGATTGCCGGGGAGCTGTTTTTT. This gives the protein CASSLGTSGIAGELFF.